The T cell receptor beta chain under discussion was sequenced for a study of tumor-infiltrating lymphocytes in primary liver carcinoma. The tissue used was unsorted bulk material of about 17-33 mg. RNA and DNA were co-extracted from it with the AllPrep DNA/RNA mini kit. Subjects presented with primary liver carcinoma managed by surgical resection. The researchers produced TCR beta cDNA from 450 to 600 ng total RNA with a constant-region primer. Modified slightly, ARM-PCR produced TCR beta libraries over three nested multiplex PCR rounds. Investigators reported that the first two PCR rounds, at roughly 11 cycles each, used TRBV1-TRBV30 forward primers with a C-beta reverse primer. From the multiplex PCR reads, TCRdb called clonotypes with MiXCR, one entry per CDR3 protein. The sample has 50,000 to 60,000 distinct CDR3 sequences; about 77% are singletons. V was clipped by 0 bases and J by 12 bases; unmatched bases: 8. From germline, CDR1 is SGHRS and CDR2 YFSETQ. This CDR3 spans 13 amino acids.

Study results and caveats: Only about 7-24% of top clones were detected in each of the five tumor regions. Tumors carried a top-250-clone fraction significantly exceeding that of blood (p = 0.039).

Concerning this clonotype: Its antigen is not identified.

The specimen was liver tumor tissue from sampling region 5. Subset given: tumor region T5, tumor centre. The gene calls are TRBV5-1 and TRBJ1-1, with 7 bases identical to TRBD1. This TCR was sampled from a man aged 40-49 years with primary liver carcinoma and hepatitis B virus infection. The CDR3 reads CASSLVGGTETFF. The CDR3, as DNA: TGCGCCAGCAGCTTGGTAGGGGGGACAGAAACTTTCTTT. The whole variable domain, filled in from reference TRBV5-1 and TRBJ1-1, reads KAGVTQTPRYLIKTRGQQVTLSCSPISGHRSVSWYQQTPGQGLQFLFEYFSETQRNKGNFPGRFSGRQFSNSRSEMNVSTLELGDSALYLCASSLVGGTETFFGQGTRLTVV.